Reported below is one T cell receptor beta chain. Its antigen is as yet unknown. The entry originates in a study of Ad26.COV2.S vaccination and SARS-CoV-2 variants. For the study at large: The Ad26.COV2.S arm of the COV1001 trial was where the donor was placed. Once or twice, 56 days apart, Ad26.COV2.S was delivered intramuscularly. Study observations and caveats: The TCR breadth and depth analyses may have understated or missed part of the total T cell responses.

Profiling relied on immunoSEQ multiplex PCR, and the TCRdb table lists in-frame clones only, not all of them. The sample shows roughly 350,000 clones, roughly 84% of them seen only once. Sample treatment: roughly 18 received Ad26.COV2.S at low or high dose, single or two shots; roughly 5 received placebo; per-sample allocation not given. Sampling happened 63 days after the first vaccine or placebo injection. The input for sequencing was peripheral blood, taken in a trial of Ad26.COV2.S vaccine versus placebo. This sequence was found in a person between 18 and 59 years old who received the Ad26.COV2.S COVID-19 vaccine or a placebo.

In nucleotides, the CDR3 is TGTGCCAGCAGGTCCACAGGGTACAATGAGCAGTTCTTC. Amino acid sequence: CASRSTGYNEQFF. V is TRBV12-3 or TRBV12-4 and J is TRBJ2-1, with a tentative D call TRBD1 (6 bases). V shed 6 bases and J shed 4 bases, with 10 bases lying between them. The CDR3 is 13 residues long.